The clone carrying this TCR beta chain was counted a single time. The sample comes from a study of blood T cell repertoires in COVID-19. Study context: The United States, Italy and Spain supplied acute and convalescent COVID-19 samples. PBMCs, B-cell-depleted T cells, or T cells were the source of the cDNA or gDNA that made up the material.

Trimming cost V 5 bases and J 10 bases; bases outside gene matches: 7. Germline loops: CDR1 MDHEN, CDR2 SYDVKM. The CDR3 sequence is 13 residues long. Authors' analysis steps: Amplification from reference gene primers served as the basis for estimated nucleated cell counts. Only in-frame clones appear in the TCRdb table, and some are missing; sequencing was by immunoSEQ multiplex PCR. V and J calls and clone size come straight from that table; D and trimming were deduced from the DNA. The sample shows about 290,000 clones, 85% of them seen only once. The sequencing input was peripheral blood. The chain is built from TRBV28 and TRBJ1-4; the match to TRBD1 covers 7 bases. This clonotype originated in a woman aged 50 to 60 with active or convalescent COVID-19. The CDR3 loop reads CASSQGGRRKLFF. The CDR3, as DNA: TGTGCCAGCAGTCAGGGGGGTAGGCGAAAACTGTTTTTT.